What follows is one TCR beta chain and its context. Its antigen is currently unknown. The entry originates in a study of shared clonotypes between healthy human individuals. Findings of the study overall: Measured sharing among donors was expected to vary with sequencing depth.

The V and J ends lost 5 bases and 8 bases respectively, with 19 bases between them. The germline gives CDR1 SGHTA, CDR2 FQGNSA. The CDR3 length is 15 residues. Replicate PCRs run on sorted subsets employed approximately 200 ng DNA, roughly 30,000 T cell genomes. This table comes from immunoSEQ multiplex PCR, and its TCRdb copy is limited to in-frame clones, with some not included. The sample has about 2.3 million clones, around 90% seen once; the top ten hold around 0.4%. Sequencing was performed on naive CD4+ T cells from PBMCs. Specified subset: CD45RA+ positively selected. The chain employs TRBV7-2 and TRBJ2-1; possible D gene TRBD1, 6 bases. The clonotype was recovered from a man between 18 and 35 years old in good health. Some clones in this sample may be carry-over from other donors' samples. The CDR3 DNA follows: TGTGCCAGCAGCCCAGGGGCCGGGAAAGGCCATGAGCAGTTCTTC. Encoded protein: CASSPGAGKGHEQFF.